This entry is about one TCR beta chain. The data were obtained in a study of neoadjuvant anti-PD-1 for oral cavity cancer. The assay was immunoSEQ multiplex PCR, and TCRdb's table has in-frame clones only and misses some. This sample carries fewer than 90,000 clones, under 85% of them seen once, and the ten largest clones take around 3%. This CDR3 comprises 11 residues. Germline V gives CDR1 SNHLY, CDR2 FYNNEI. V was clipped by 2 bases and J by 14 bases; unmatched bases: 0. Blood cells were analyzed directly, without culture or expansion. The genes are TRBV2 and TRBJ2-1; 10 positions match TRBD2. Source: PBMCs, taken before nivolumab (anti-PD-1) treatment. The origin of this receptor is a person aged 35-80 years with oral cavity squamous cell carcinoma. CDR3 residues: CASSELAGEFF. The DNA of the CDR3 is TGTGCCAGCAGTGAACTAGCGGGAGAGTTCTTC.